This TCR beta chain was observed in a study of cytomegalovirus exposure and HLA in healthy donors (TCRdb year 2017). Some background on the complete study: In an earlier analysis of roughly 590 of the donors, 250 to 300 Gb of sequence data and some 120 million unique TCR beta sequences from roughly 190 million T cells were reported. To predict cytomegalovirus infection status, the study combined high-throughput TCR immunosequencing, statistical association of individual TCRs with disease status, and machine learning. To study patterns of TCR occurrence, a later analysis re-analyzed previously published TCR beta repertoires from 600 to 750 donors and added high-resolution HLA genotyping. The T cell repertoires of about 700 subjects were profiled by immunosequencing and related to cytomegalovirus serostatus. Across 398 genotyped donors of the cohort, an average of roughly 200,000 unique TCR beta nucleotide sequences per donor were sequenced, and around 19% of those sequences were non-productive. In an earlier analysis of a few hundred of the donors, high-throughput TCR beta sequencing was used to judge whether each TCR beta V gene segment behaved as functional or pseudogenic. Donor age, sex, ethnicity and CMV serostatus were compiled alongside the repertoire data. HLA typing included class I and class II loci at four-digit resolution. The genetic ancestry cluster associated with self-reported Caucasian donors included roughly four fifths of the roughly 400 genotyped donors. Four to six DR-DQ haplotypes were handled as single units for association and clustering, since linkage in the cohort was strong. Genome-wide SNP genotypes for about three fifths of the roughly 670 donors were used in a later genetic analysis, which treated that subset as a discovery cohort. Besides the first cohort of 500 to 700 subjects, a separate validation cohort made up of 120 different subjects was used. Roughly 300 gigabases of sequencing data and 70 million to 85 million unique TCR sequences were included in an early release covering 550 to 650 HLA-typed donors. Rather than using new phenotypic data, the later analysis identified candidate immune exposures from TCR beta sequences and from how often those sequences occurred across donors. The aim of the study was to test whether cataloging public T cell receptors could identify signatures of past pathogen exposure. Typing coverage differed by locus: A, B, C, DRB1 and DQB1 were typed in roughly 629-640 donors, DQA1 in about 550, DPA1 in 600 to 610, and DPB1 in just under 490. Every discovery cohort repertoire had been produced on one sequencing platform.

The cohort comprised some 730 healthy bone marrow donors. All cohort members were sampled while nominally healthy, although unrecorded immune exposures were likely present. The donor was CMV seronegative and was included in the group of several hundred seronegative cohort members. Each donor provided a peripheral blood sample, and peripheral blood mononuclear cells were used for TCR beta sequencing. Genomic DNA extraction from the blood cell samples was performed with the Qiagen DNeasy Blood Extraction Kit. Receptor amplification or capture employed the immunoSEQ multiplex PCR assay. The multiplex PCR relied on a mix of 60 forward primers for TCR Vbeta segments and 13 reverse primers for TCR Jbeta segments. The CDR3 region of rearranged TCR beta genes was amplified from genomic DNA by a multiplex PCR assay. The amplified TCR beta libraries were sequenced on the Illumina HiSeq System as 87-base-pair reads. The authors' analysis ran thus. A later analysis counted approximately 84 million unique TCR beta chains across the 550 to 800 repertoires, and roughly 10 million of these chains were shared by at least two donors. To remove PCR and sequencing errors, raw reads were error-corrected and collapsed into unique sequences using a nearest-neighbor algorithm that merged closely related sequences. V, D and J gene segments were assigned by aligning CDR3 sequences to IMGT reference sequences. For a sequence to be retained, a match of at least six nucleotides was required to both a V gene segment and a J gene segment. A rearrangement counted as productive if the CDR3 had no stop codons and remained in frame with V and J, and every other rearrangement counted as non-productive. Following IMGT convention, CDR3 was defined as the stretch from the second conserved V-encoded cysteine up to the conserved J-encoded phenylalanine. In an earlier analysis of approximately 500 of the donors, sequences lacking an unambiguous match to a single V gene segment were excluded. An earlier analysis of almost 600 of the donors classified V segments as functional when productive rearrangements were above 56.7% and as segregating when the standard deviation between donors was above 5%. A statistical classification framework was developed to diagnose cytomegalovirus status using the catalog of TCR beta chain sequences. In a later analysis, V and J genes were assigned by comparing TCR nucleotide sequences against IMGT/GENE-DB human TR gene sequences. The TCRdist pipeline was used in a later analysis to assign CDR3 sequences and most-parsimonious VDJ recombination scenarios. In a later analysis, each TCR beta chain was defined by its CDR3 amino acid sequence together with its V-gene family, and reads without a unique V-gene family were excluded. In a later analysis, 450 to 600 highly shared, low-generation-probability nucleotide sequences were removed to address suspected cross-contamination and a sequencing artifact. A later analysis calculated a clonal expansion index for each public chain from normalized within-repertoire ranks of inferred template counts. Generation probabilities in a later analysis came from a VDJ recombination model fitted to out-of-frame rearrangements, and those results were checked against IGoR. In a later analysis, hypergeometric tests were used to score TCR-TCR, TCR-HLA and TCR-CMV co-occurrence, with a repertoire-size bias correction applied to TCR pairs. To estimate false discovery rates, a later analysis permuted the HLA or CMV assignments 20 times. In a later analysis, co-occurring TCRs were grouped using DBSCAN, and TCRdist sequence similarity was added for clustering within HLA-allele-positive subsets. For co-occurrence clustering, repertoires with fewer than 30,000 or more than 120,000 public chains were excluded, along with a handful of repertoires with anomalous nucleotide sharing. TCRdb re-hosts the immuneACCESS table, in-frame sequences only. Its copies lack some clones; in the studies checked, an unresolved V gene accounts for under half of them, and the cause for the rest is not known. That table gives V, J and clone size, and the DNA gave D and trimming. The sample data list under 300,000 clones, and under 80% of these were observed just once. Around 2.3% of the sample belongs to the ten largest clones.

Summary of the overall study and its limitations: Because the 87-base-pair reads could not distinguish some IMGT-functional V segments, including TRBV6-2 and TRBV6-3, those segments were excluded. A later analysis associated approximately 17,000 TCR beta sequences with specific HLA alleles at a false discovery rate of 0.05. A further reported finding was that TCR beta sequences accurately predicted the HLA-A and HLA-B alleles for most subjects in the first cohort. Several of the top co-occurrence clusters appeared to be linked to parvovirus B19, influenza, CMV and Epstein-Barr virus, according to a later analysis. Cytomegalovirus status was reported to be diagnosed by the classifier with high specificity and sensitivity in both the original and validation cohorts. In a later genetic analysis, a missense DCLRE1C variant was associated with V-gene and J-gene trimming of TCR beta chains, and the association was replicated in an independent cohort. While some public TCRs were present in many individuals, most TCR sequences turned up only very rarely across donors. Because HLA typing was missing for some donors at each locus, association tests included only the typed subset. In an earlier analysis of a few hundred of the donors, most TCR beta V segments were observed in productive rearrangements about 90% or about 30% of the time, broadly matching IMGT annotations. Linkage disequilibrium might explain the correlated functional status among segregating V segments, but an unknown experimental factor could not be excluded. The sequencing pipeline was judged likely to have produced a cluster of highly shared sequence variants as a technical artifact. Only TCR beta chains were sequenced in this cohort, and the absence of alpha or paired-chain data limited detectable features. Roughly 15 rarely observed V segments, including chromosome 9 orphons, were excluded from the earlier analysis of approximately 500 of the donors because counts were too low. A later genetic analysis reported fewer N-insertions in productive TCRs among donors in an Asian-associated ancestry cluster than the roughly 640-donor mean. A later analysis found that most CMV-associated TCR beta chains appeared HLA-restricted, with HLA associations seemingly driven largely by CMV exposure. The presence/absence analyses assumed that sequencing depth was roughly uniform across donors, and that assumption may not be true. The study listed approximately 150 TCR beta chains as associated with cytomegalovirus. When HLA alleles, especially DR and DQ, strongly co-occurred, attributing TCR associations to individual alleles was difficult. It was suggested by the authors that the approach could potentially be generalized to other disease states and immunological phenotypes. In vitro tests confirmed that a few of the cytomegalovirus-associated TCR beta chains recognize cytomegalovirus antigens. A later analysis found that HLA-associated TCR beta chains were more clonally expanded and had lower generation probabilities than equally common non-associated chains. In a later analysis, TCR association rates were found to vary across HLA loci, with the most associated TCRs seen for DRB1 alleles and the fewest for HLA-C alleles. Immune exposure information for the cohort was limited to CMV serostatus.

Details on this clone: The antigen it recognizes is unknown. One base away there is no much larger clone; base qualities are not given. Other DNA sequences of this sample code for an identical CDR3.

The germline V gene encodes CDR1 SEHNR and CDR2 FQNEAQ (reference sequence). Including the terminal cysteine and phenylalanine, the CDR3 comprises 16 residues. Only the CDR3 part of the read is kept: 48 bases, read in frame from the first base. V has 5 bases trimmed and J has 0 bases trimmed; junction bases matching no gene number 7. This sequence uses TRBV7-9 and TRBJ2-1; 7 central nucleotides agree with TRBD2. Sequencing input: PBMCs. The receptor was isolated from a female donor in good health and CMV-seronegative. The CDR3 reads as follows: CASSPPSGSSYNEQFF. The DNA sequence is TGTGCCAGCAGCCCCCCTAGCGGAAGCTCCTACAATGAGCAGTTCTTC. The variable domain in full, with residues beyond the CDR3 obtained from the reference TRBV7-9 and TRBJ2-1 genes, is DTGVSQNPRHKITKRGQNVTFRCDPISEHNRLYWYRQTLGQGPEFLTYFQNEAQLEKSRLLSDRFSAERPKGSFSTLEIQRTEQGDSAMYLCASSPPSGSSYNEQFFGPGTRLTVL.